The clone carrying this TCR beta chain was detected only a few times. During active infection, Seattle patients enrolled and were then monitored through disease. The source of the sample is a study of blood T cell repertoires in COVID-19. Authors' methods: Reference gene primer amplification gave estimated nucleated cell counts. Here immunoSEQ multiplex PCR was the method, and the copy in TCRdb shows in-frame clones only, minus some. The V and J calls and clone size are taken from that table; D and trimming were inferred from the DNA. In the table there are a few hundred thousand clones, 85% to 90% of which are singletons. V lost 4 bases, J lost 5 bases, and 10 bases lay in between. CDR3 length equals 13 residues. Germline CDR1 and CDR2: SGHKS and YYEKEE (reference sequence).

The receptor comes from a woman in her fifties or sixties with COVID-19, enrolled during active disease. The chain recombines TRBV5-5 with TRBJ1-3; a possible D gene is TRBD1 (5 bases). The sequencing sample was made of peripheral blood. CDR3 bases: TGTGCCAGCAGCCTCCAGGGCCGAAACACCATATATTTT. It is translated as CASSLQGRNTIYF. The whole variable domain, remainder taken from reference TRBV5-5 and TRBJ1-3, is DAGVTQSPTHLIKTRGQQVTLRCSPISGHKSVSWYQQVLGQGPQFIFQYYEKEERGRGNFPDRFSARQFPNYSSELNVNALLLGDSALYLCASSLQGRNTIYFGEGSWLTVV.